These 23 T cell receptor beta chains were all obtained from the same sample, sequenced in a study of T cell responses to AZD1222 COVID-19 vaccine (dated by TCRdb to about 2021). The time point label of this sample denotes: baseline before first vaccination. The method behind the library was the immunoSEQ multiplex PCR assay. TCRdb took over this immuneACCESS table, retaining in-frame rearrangements with V and J assigned. Such tables are incomplete; in checked studies, under half of the missing clones stem from an unresolved V gene, and the remainder is unexplained. The sample records some 110,000 clones, about 90% of which are singletons. Together, the top ten hold over 4.5% of the sample. The material sequenced was peripheral blood, taken on day 0 of AZD1222 vaccination. The source is an adult in good health.

V usage is TRBV7-9 and J usage is TRBJ2-1, with 11 bases fitting TRBD2. The length of the CDR3 is 18 residues. After removal of 1 base from V and 7 bases from J, the junction contained 12 bases not matched to a gene. Germline V lookup: CDR1 SEHNR, CDR2 FQNEAQ (reference sequence). The CDR3 sequence is CASSLELAGVIGYNEQFF. CDR3 in DNA: TGTGCCAGCAGCTTAGAACTAGCGGGAGTGATTGGCTATAATGAGCAGTTCTTC.

J is TRBJ1-5 and V is TRBV19, with D tentatively TRBD1 (5 bases). The length of the CDR3 is 14 residues. The V end was cut by 7 bases, the J end by 4 bases, with 14 bases between. Germline-derived CDR1 and CDR2 are LNHDA and SQIVND (reference sequence). The CDR3 reads CASNVDIFNQPQHF. CDR3 coding DNA: TGTGCCAGTAACGTGGACATCTTTAATCAGCCCCAGCATTTT.

The chain is built from TRBV19 and TRBJ2-1, with 7 bases aligning to TRBD1. CDR1 and CDR2 from the germline V gene are LNHDA and SQIVND (reference sequence). J gave up 2 bases and V 5 bases, and 6 bases lay outside the gene matches. This CDR3 spans 15 amino acids. CDR3 DNA: TGTGCCAGTAGTGCTAGGGGACAGCCCTACAATGAGCAGTTCTTC. Its translation is CASSARGQPYNEQFF.

A single count supports this clone. The V call is TRBV11-2, the J call TRBJ2-7; tentative D call: TRBD2 (5 bases). The CDR3 contains 14 residues. Germline values: CDR1 SGHAT, CDR2 FQNNGV. Trimming removed 2 bases from V and 5 bases from J, with 13 bases in between. The CDR3 DNA reads TGTGCCAGCAGCTTAACGGGCTTCGGGGACGAGCAGTACTTC. Translating it yields CASSLTGFGDEQYF.

The rearrangement joins TRBV15 to TRBJ2-1; D is perhaps TRBD1 (6 bases). The CDR3 has 15 residues. CDR1 and CDR2 from the germline V gene are LNHNV and YYDKDF (reference sequence). Trimming removed 0 bases from V and 4 bases from J, with 10 bases in between. The CDR3 nucleotides read TGTGCCACCAGCAGAGATTTAGGGGGATACAATGAGCAGTTCTTC. Translating gives CATSRDLGGYNEQFF.

The chain recombines TRBV12-3 or TRBV12-4 with TRBJ2-5; D is unresolved. V lost 6 bases to trimming and J lost 0 bases, with 2 bases between them. There are 11 residues in the CDR3. CDR3 bases: TGTGCCAGCAGCCACCAAGAGACCCAGTACTTC. This codes for CASSHQETQYF.

This chain links TRBV5-4 with TRBJ2-3; 13 nucleotides line up with TRBD2. CDR1 is SGHNT, CDR2 YYREEE, per germline (reference sequence). J lost 2 bases, V lost 4 bases, and 10 bases had no gene match. The CDR3 spans 18 residues. The CDR3 sequence: CASSSGTSGTPFTDTQYF. The CDR3 DNA sequence: TGTGCCAGCAGCAGCGGGACTAGCGGGACCCCTTTCACAGATACGCAGTATTTT.

The chain carries TRBV25-1 and TRBJ2-1; 7 nucleotides match TRBD1. J lost 2 bases, V lost 6 bases, and 7 bases had no gene match. The length of the CDR3 is 15 residues. Germline values: CDR1 MGHDK, CDR2 SYGVNS. The DNA of the CDR3 is TGTGCCAGCAGGCAGACAGGGATGACCTACAATGAGCAGTTCTTC. This codes for CASRQTGMTYNEQFF. The full variable domain, with the rest looked up from reference TRBV25-1 and TRBJ2-1, is EADIYQTPRYLVIGTGKKITLECSQTMGHDKMYWYQQDPGMELHLIHYSYGVNSTEKGDLSSESTVSRIRTEHFPLTLESARPSHTSQYLCASRQTGMTYNEQFFGPGTRLTVL.

V and J are TRBV14 and TRBJ2-3, with 7 positions matching TRBD2. Germline trimming cut 1 base from V and 2 bases from J; bases unmatched to any gene: 6. The CDR3 extends over 16 amino acids. Germline V lookup: CDR1 SGHDN, CDR2 FVKESK. The chain's CDR3 is CASSQVRTRNTDTQYF. CDR3 DNA: TGTGCCAGCAGCCAAGTCCGGACTAGAAACACAGATACGCAGTATTTT.

This sequence joins TRBV4-2 and TRBJ2-7; tentatively, D is TRBD1 or TRBD2 (5 bases each). Germline V CDR1 and CDR2: LGHNA, YNFKEQ. Trimming removed 2 bases at V and 3 bases at J, with 8 bases between. The CDR3 runs 13 residues. As DNA, the CDR3 is TGTGCCAGCAGCCAATATGGGGGCTACGAGCAGTACTTC. It yields the protein CASSQYGGYEQYF.

The rearrangement links TRBV2 to TRBJ2-4; TRBD2 matches 12 bases. After removal of 6 bases from V and 8 bases from J, the junction contained 8 bases not matched to a gene. This CDR3 has 15 amino acids. Germline V gene sequence: CDR1 SNHLY, CDR2 FYNNEI. CDR3 sequence reads: CASSATSGRSDIQYF. The DNA of the CDR3 is TGTGCCAGCAGCGCGACTAGCGGGAGATCGGACATTCAGTACTTC. Based on the CDR3 plus reference TRBV2 and TRBJ2-4, the full variable domain is EPEVTQTPSHQVTQMGQEVILRCVPISNHLYFYWYRQILGQKVEFLVSFYNNEISEKSEIFDDQFSVERPDGSNFTLKIRSTKLEDSAMYFCASSATSGRSDIQYFGAGTRLSVL.

The rearrangement uses TRBV7-3 and TRBJ1-3, with D hard to call. Deletions cut 5 bases from V and 8 bases from J, with 10 bases between. CDR1 and CDR2 (germline): SGHTA, FQGTGA. This CDR3 is 12 amino acids long. DNA of the CDR3: TGTGCCAGCAGCACTGACGGGGACACCATATATTTT. Translated: CASSTDGDTIYF.

The gene calls are TRBV27 and TRBJ2-7; no definite D call. The CDR3 has 15 amino acids. V dropped 5 bases and J dropped 2 bases, with 16 bases sitting between them. CDR1 is MNHEY, CDR2 SMNVEV, per germline (reference sequence). For the CDR3, the DNA is TGTGCCAGCAGTGATGCTTTACAGTTAGCCTACGAGCAGTACTTC. This codes for CASSDALQLAYEQYF.

The V call is TRBV2, the J call TRBJ1-2; TRBD1 is a possible D gene (6 bases). This CDR3 has 15 residues. Germline assignment: CDR1 SNHLY and CDR2 FYNNEI. V lost 6 bases to trimming and J lost 7 bases, with 21 bases between them. CDR3 DNA: TGTGCCAGCAGCCCGGGGGGGCAGGGATTCTCTGGCTACACCTTC. Residues: CASSPGGQGFSGYTF.

The CDR3 nucleotides are TGTGCCAGCAGCCAAGATCTGTCGGGGGAGGACGAGCAGTACTTC. This translates into CASSQDLSGEDEQYF. The chain recombines TRBV4-2 with TRBJ2-7; possibly TRBD2 for D (6 bases). Trimming shortened V by 0 bases and J by 5 bases, and 14 bases separated the two germline ends. The V gene's germline CDR1 is LGHNA and CDR2 YNFKEQ. There are 15 residues in the CDR3.

V is TRBV12-3 or TRBV12-4 and J is TRBJ1-1; D not certain. Between the trimmed V and J ends, which lost 4 bases and 4 bases, there was a span of 4 bases. CDR3 length equals 11 residues. In nucleotides, the CDR3 is TGTGCCAGCAGTTGGTCCACTGAAGCTTTCTTT. This gives the protein CASSWSTEAFF.

The V gene is TRBV18, the J gene TRBJ1-2, with D possibly being TRBD1 (6 bases). CDR1 and CDR2 from the germline V gene are KGHSH and LQKENI. V lost 6 bases and J lost 7, with 9 bases in between. The length of the CDR3 is 11 residues. The CDR3 is CASSRRGGYTF. The CDR3 DNA sequence: TGTGCCAGCTCTCGCAGGGGTGGCTACACCTTC.

The rearrangement joins TRBV5-8 to TRBJ1-2; 7 nucleotides match TRBD1. V gave up 4 bases and J gave up 8 bases; unmatched junction bases: 5. The germline CDR1 and CDR2 sequences are SGHTS and YDEGEE. The CDR3 totals 12 residues. CDR3 sequence reads: CASSLRGLGYTF. The DNA of the CDR3 is TGTGCCAGCAGCCTCAGGGGGTTAGGCTACACCTTC.

This clone was seen a single time. The chain joins TRBV18 to TRBJ1-4; unclear D gene. The CDR3 runs 17 residues. Deletions cut 1 base from V and 0 bases from J, with 12 bases between. CDR1 is KGHSH and CDR2 is LQKENI in the germline V gene. The CDR3 region has the DNA TGTGCCAGCTCACCACGGGCAGGACCTGCAACTAATGAAAAACTGTTTTTT. Encoded protein: CASSPRAGPATNEKLFF. Supplemented by reference TRBV18 and TRBJ1-4, the full variable domain reads NAGVMQNPRHLVRRRGQEARLRCSPMKGHSHVYWYRQLPEEGLKFMVYLQKENIIDESGMPKERFSAEFPKEGPSILRIQQVVRGDSAAYFCASSPRAGPATNEKLFFGSGTQLSVL.

This clone is a singleton in its sample. The rearrangement joins TRBV3-1 (or the pseudogene TRBV3-2) to TRBJ1-4; D not certain. Germline V CDR1 and CDR2: LGHDT, YNNKEL (reference sequence). Deletions cut 4 bases from V and 7 bases from J, with 16 bases between. CDR3 length: 15 amino acids. CDR3: CASSPLGPLAEKLFF. The DNA of the CDR3 is TGTGCCAGCAGCCCTCTCGGGCCCCTAGCTGAAAAACTGTTTTTT.

The chain carries TRBV9 and TRBJ1-1; D call uncertain. V lost 4 bases, J lost 3 bases, and 19 bases lay in between. This CDR3 is 16 amino acids long. Germline V gene lookup returns CDR1 SGDLS and CDR2 YYNGEE. CDR3 nucleotides: TGTGCCAGCAGCACCACACCAGATCCCGGCGACACTGAAGCTTTCTTT. Translation: CASSTTPDPGDTEAFF.

This clone has only one observation. The chain couples TRBV28 to TRBJ2-3; 10 positions match TRBD1. CDR3 length: 16 amino acids. Germline CDR1 is MDHEN and CDR2 is SYDVKM. V gave up 5 bases and J gave up 4 bases; unmatched junction bases: 9. CDR3 loop: CASSPTGTGVADTQYF. The CDR3 coding sequence is TGTGCCAGCAGTCCGACCGGGACAGGGGTGGCAGATACGCAGTATTTT. The full variable domain, completed using reference TRBV28 and TRBJ2-3, is DVKVTQSSRYLVKRTGEKVFLECVQDMDHENMFWYRQDPGLGLRLIYFSYDVKMKEKGDIPEGYSVSREKKERFSLILESASTNQTSMYLCASSPTGTGVADTQYFGPGTRLTVL.

On this clone: Different DNA sequences within this sample yield the same CDR3. The chain joins TRBV28 to TRBJ1-3; possible D gene TRBD1, 5 bases. V was clipped by 5 bases and J by 2 bases, with 10 bases between them. The length of the CDR3 is 14 residues. Germline V gene lookup returns CDR1 MDHEN and CDR2 SYDVKM. This CDR3 reads CASSPMGAGNTIYF. DNA of the CDR3: TGTGCCAGCAGTCCGATGGGGGCTGGAAACACCATATATTTT.